A selection of T cell receptor beta chains follows, all from one sample in a study of cytomegalovirus exposure and HLA in healthy donors. The assay was immunoSEQ multiplex PCR, and TCRdb's table has in-frame clones only and misses some. This sample has 98,000 or so clones, with around 77% found just once. The sample was PBMCs. All receptors come from a female donor in good health and CMV-seronegative. CDR3s leave out the opening cysteine and the closing phenylalanine or tryptophan.

CDR3aa: ASSSRLTGGPYEQY
v_gene: TRBV11-2
len: 14

CDR3aa: AWIPQRQGGPLGSGNTIY
v_gene: TRBV30
len: 18

CDR3aa: ASSFPGGGHEQY
v_gene: TRBV6-5
len: 12

CDR3aa: AWQGVSTEAF
v_gene: TRBV30
len: 10

CDR3aa: ASSPSVGGDNEQF
v_gene: TRBV27
len: 13

CDR3aa: ASSPLAVQETQY
v_gene: TRBV18
len: 12

CDR3aa: ASSTRQGPIKLGEAF
v_gene: TRBV11-1
len: 15

CDR3aa: ASSPGAEVSYEQY
v_gene: TRBV5-4
len: 13

CDR3aa: ASSAGTGGSYEQY
v_gene: TRBV9
len: 13

CDR3aa: ASSSWTGGEKLF
v_gene: TRBV6-6
len: 12

CDR3aa: ASSLRGWDTEAF
v_gene: TRBV7-3
len: 12

CDR3aa: ASSLQGPNEKLF
v_gene: TRBV5-1
len: 12

CDR3aa: ASSLKPGGNSPLH
v_gene: TRBV7-9
len: 13

CDR3aa: ASSLEGAIIGPNEKLF
v_gene: TRBV7-2
len: 16

CDR3aa: ASSLRTGAAYEQY
v_gene: TRBV7-9
len: 13

CDR3aa: ASSWTSGGRYNEQF
v_gene: TRBV11-3
len: 14

CDR3aa: ASSLNRGPSNEKLF
v_gene: TRBV5-4
len: 14

CDR3aa: ASRGPSWKGGNQPQH
v_gene: TRBV19
len: 15

CDR3aa: ASSEYRVLT
v_gene: TRBV6-1
len: 9

CDR3aa: ASSYGSENTEAF
v_gene: TRBV6-6
len: 12

CDR3aa: ASSPRQTGVREQY
v_gene: TRBV7-3
len: 13

CDR3aa: SSTVTSGSYNEQF
v_gene: TRBV7-9
len: 13

CDR3aa: ASRDRVSNQPQH
v_gene: TRBV19
len: 12